These T cell receptor beta chains were read from a single sample in a study of T cell responses to AZD1222 COVID-19 vaccine. Produced via immunoSEQ multiplex PCR; TCRdb's table is partial and in-frame only. The table lists approximately 180,000 clones, about 87% of them singletons. Material: peripheral blood, obtained on day 0 of AZD1222 vaccination. The receptors stem from an adult in good health. CDR3s include the opening cysteine and the closing phenylalanine or tryptophan. Each record gives: clone size, D gene, J gene, V gene, CDR3 DNA, CDR3 protein. D genes are given only for firm matches. Size tells how often a clone was seen (once, few, many) or the class of an expanded clone, and some rows leave it out.

. . TRBJ2-2 TRBV7-6 TGTGCCAGCAGCTTAGCCCCTCCCGGGGAGCTGTTTTTT CASSLAPPGELFF
. . TRBJ2-5 TRBV19 TGTGCCAGTAGTAAATATGGCGGGGACATCGTCCAGACCCAGTACTTC CASSKYGGDIVQTQYF
. TRBD1 TRBJ1-2 TRBV5-1 TGCGCCAGCAGCTTGGAATTGGGTATGGGAAAACAGGGGAAAGGCTACACCTTC CASSLELGMGKQGKGYTF
. . TRBJ1-4 TRBV5-5 TGTGCCAGCAGCACGATGCGGGACGGAGGGGAAAAACTGTTTTTT CASSTMRDGGEKLFF
once . TRBJ2-3 TRBV7-6 TGTGCCAGCAGCTTAGATTATGCTAGCACAGATACGCAGTATTTT CASSLDYASTDTQYF
. TRBD1 TRBJ1-3 TRBV28 TGTGCCAGCAGCCGGTATTGGGGACAGGTTGTCTCTGGAAACACCATATATTTT CASSRYWGQVVSGNTIYF
. . TRBJ2-3 TRBV9 TGTGCCAGCAGCGCCCAGAGGGGCGTGGCAGATACGCAGTATTTT CASSAQRGVADTQYF
. TRBD2 TRBJ2-1 TRBV7-9 TGTGCCAGCAGCTCCCGGACTAGCGGGACCCGGGGGGATGAGCAGTTCTTC CASSSRTSGTRGDEQFF
once TRBD1 TRBJ2-7 TRBV10-2 TGCGCCAGCAGTGAGAATACAGGGGGAAACGAGCAGTACTTC CASSENTGGNEQYF
. . TRBJ1-2 TRBV19 TGTGCCAGTAGTATGAAGGGTATTCTCTATGGCTACACCTTC CASSMKGILYGYTF
. . TRBJ1-2 TRBV19 TGTGCCAGTAGTCCTCCGCGACGGATGGTTAACACCTTC CASSPPRRMVNTF
. . TRBJ1-1 TRBV18 TGTGCCAGCTCACCAACCCGAGGGAACACTGAAGCTTTCTTT CASSPTRGNTEAFF
. . TRBJ2-7 TRBV28 TGTGCCACCAACTCCCCGGGCTCCACCTACGAGCAGTACTTC CATNSPGSTYEQYF
. TRBD2 TRBJ2-5 TRBV7-8 TGTGCCAGCAGCCCTAACACATACCCCTCGACTAGCGGGAGTGAGAAGACCCAGTACTTC CASSPNTYPSTSGSEKTQYF
. . TRBJ2-7 TRBV4-1 TGCGCCAGCAGCCAAGGACGGGAAATGGGCTACGAGCAGTACTTC CASSQGREMGYEQYF
. TRBD1 TRBJ1-4 TRBV28 TGTGCCAGCAGTTTTGGACAGGGGGCAAGTGAAAAACTGTTTTTT CASSFGQGASEKLFF
. . TRBJ2-3 TRBV24-1 TGTGCCACCAGTGATCGGAGAGGCACAGATACGCAGTATTTT CATSDRRGTDTQYF
. . TRBJ2-7 TRBV5-4 TGTGCCAGCAGCATCGGACAAGGGATCCCCTACGAGCAGTACTTC CASSIGQGIPYEQYF
. TRBD1 TRBJ1-5 TRBV5-1 TGCGCCAGCAGCCAAGGGACAGAACAGCATCAGCCCCAGCATTTT CASSQGTEQHQPQHF
. . TRBJ2-1 TRBV5-1 TGCGCCAGCAGCTTGGGAGTTGGACCCTACAATGAGCAGTTCTTC CASSLGVGPYNEQFF
. . TRBJ2-3 TRBV28 TGTGCCAGCAGTTTACGGGATACGCAGTATTTT CASSLRDTQYF
. . TRBJ2-2 TRBV3-1/TRBV3-2 TGTGCCAGCAGCCAAGACAGACCATACACCGGGGAGCTGTTTTTT CASSQDRPYTGELFF
. . TRBJ2-5 TRBV6-5 TGTGCCAGCAGTTACCCGACTGAGACCCAGTACTTC CASSYPTETQYF
. TRBD2 TRBJ2-7 TRBV7-2 TGTGCCAGCAGCTCGGGCGGACTAGCGGGAAGATACGAGCAGTACTTC CASSSGGLAGRYEQYF
. . TRBJ2-3 TRBV6-5 TGTGCCAGCAGCGTTTTACCAACAGATACGCAGTATTTT CASSVLPTDTQYF
. . TRBJ2-7 TRBV6-5 TGTGCCAGCAGGGACAGTAACGTCCTACGAGTGCAGTACTTC CASRDSNVLRVQYF
. . TRBJ1-2 TRBV11-2 TGTGCCAGCAGCCCACAGGGCAGAACTAACTATGGCTACACCTTC CASSPQGRTNYGYTF
once . TRBJ2-7 TRBV5-5 TGTGCCAGCAGCTTGGGTAGCAGCTCCTACGAGCAGTACTTC CASSLGSSSYEQYF